The 13 T cell receptor beta chains in this list originate from one sample, sequenced in a study of blood T cell repertoires in COVID-19. Some clones are missing from TCRdb's copy, which holds only in-frame ones; the method was immunoSEQ multiplex PCR. This table has about 160,000 clones, roughly 85% appearing once. Sequencing used peripheral blood. The receptors were gathered from a man aged 40-49 years with acute or convalescent COVID-19.

The chain carries TRBV9 and TRBJ2-3, with D perhaps TRBD2 (5 bases). Germline loops: CDR1 SGDLS, CDR2 YYNGEE. Trimming took 0 bases from V and 0 from J, leaving 11 bases between them. This CDR3 comprises 16 residues. CDR3 region: CASSVGSDSSTDTQYF. CDR3 in DNA: TGTGCCAGCAGCGTAGGGTCGGACTCTAGCACAGATACGCAGTATTTT.

This clone was counted between two and nine times. The J gene is TRBJ1-2, the V gene TRBV12-3 or TRBV12-4, with 7 bases aligning to TRBD1. V was clipped by 6 bases and J by 7 bases; unmatched bases: 5. The CDR3 has 12 residues. The CDR3 nucleotides are TGTGCCAGCAGCCCGACAGGGCTTGGCTACACCTTC. This gives the protein CASSPTGLGYTF.

The sample holds a few counts of this clone. The chain links TRBV7-2 to TRBJ2-5, with D perhaps matching TRBD2 (6 bases). Trimming left V 0 bases short and J 2 bases short, with 13 bases between. Germline lookup yields CDR1 SGHTA and CDR2 FQGNSA. This CDR3 comprises 16 residues. The CDR3 DNA reads TGTGCCAGCAGCTTAGCCAAAGTTCGGGGGCAAGAGACCCAGTACTTC. It encodes CASSLAKVRGQETQYF.

This clone was detected only once. V usage is TRBV18 and J usage is TRBJ2-3; 7 nucleotides line up with TRBD1. CDR3 length equals 13 residues. Germline V gene data show CDR1 as KGHSH and CDR2 as LQKENI. V was clipped by 3 bases and J by 4 bases; unmatched bases: 1. The DNA for the CDR3 is TGTGCCAGCTCACCCCAGGGGGCAGATACGCAGTATTTT. It specifies CASSPQGADTQYF. Combining the CDR3 with reference TRBV18 and TRBJ2-3 gives the whole variable domain NAGVMQNPRHLVRRRGQEARLRCSPMKGHSHVYWYRQLPEEGLKFMVYLQKENIIDESGMPKERFSAEFPKEGPSILRIQQVVRGDSAAYFCASSPQGADTQYFGPGTRLTVL.

The rearrangement uses TRBV5-1 and TRBJ1-2; D is ambiguous. This CDR3 comprises 14 residues. Germline loops: CDR1 SGHRS, CDR2 YFSETQ. Trimming shortened V by 0 bases and J by 5 bases, and 11 bases separated the two germline ends. The chain's CDR3 is CASSLDPAGYGYTF. CDR3 sequence (DNA): TGCGCCAGCAGCTTGGATCCGGCGGGGTATGGCTACACCTTC.

The rearrangement joins TRBV28 to TRBJ2-5; tentative D call: TRBD1 (6 bases). The CDR3 sequence is 14 residues long. Trimming shortened V by 7 bases and J by 5 bases, and 17 bases separated the two germline ends. From germline, CDR1 is MDHEN and CDR2 SYDVKM. CDR3 protein: CASTPPQGWETQYF. The DNA for the CDR3 is TGTGCCAGCACCCCTCCACAGGGTTGGGAGACCCAGTACTTC. The full variable domain, completed using reference TRBV28 and TRBJ2-5, is DVKVTQSSRYLVKRTGEKVFLECVQDMDHENMFWYRQDPGLGLRLIYFSYDVKMKEKGDIPEGYSVSREKKERFSLILESASTNQTSMYLCASTPPQGWETQYFGPGTRLLVL.

The V call is TRBV5-1, the J call TRBJ2-1; 12 bases map to TRBD1. Trimming took 5 bases from V and 14 from J; bases not matched to a gene: 11. The length of the CDR3 is 14 residues. Germline CDR1 SGHRS, CDR2 YFSETQ. CDR3 sequence reads: CASSPGQGALVEFF. The CDR3 DNA reads TGCGCCAGCAGTCCGGGACAGGGGGCGTTAGTGGAGTTCTTC.

The chain has TRBV3-1 (or the pseudogene TRBV3-2) and TRBJ2-1; 9 bases line up with TRBD2. Trimming took 11 bases from V and 7 from J; bases not matched to a gene: 12. Germline V gene sequence: CDR1 LGHDT, CDR2 YNNKEL (reference sequence). The CDR3 extends over 14 amino acids. Here the CDR3 DNA reads TGTGCCTCCCGAAGGGCGGGGGGGACGAATGAGCAGTTCTTC. It codes for CASRRAGGTNEQFF.

The table lists this clone with a few counts. This chain links TRBV6-5 with TRBJ2-2; 9 positions agree with TRBD1. CDR1 and CDR2 (germline): MNHEY, SVGAGI. This CDR3 is built from 15 residues. After removal of 11 bases from V and 6 bases from J, the junction contained 13 bases not matched to a gene. CDR3 loop: CALLRTGVDAGELFF. The CDR3 DNA is TGTGCCCTCCTAAGGACAGGGGTTGATGCCGGGGAGCTGTTTTTT.

The J gene is TRBJ2-5, the V gene TRBV24-1; TRBD2 agrees at 9 bases. CDR3 size: 18 residues. V lost 3 bases and J lost 4; bases outside the gene matches: 14. Germline loops: CDR1 KGHDR, CDR2 SFDVKD. The CDR3 coding sequence is TGTGCCACCAGTGATCCCCCCGGGGCTAGCGGGGTGGGAGAGACCCAGTACTTC. Protein product: CATSDPPGASGVGETQYF.

The rearrangement links TRBV4-2 to TRBJ1-2, with TRBD1 matching 12 bases. J was trimmed by 8 bases and V by 2 bases; bases with no gene match: 9. The CDR3 is 16 residues long. Per the germline V gene, CDR1 is LGHNA and CDR2 is YNFKEQ. The CDR3 DNA follows: TGTGCCAGCAGCCAAAGAGGGGGGGACAGGGGGCGAGGCTACACCTTC. Encoded protein: CASSQRGGDRGRGYTF.

The rearrangement links TRBV5-4 to TRBJ1-1; possibly TRBD1 for D (5 bases). CDR3 length: 14 residues. Between the trimmed V and J ends, which lost 0 bases and 7 bases, there was a span of 13 bases. The V gene's germline CDR1 is SGHNT and CDR2 YYREEE (reference sequence). As DNA, the CDR3 is TGTGCCAGCAGCTTGGTCGCAGGGTTAGGTGAAGCTTTCTTT. Translating it yields CASSLVAGLGEAFF.

The V call is TRBV4-2, the J call TRBJ2-3, with 11 positions matching TRBD2. The V gene's germline CDR1 is LGHNA and CDR2 YNFKEQ. This CDR3 is built from 16 residues. With V trimmed by 1 base and J by 5 bases, 5 bases remained unmatched. The CDR3 DNA reads as TGTGCCAGCAGCCAAGGAAATAGCGGGGGGGGAGATACGCAGTATTTT. Its translation is CASSQGNSGGGDTQYF.